This TCR beta chain appears in the sequencing data of a study of blood T cell repertoires in COVID-19. Study overall: There were acute and convalescent COVID-19 samples, and they came from the United States, Italy and Spain. The analysed material was cDNA or gDNA that came from T cells, B-cell-depleted T cells, or PBMCs.

There are 14 residues in the CDR3. V lost 6 bases, J lost 4 bases, and 16 bases lay in between. Germline V gene sequence: CDR1 MNHEY, CDR2 SVGAGI. In the original processing: Using reference gene primer amplification, nucleated cell counts were estimated. Only in-frame clones appear in the TCRdb table, and some are missing; sequencing was by immunoSEQ multiplex PCR. The V and J calls and the clone size are those of that table, but D and trimming were determined from the DNA. Of more than 200,000 clones in the sample, about four fifths were seen once. This receptor was obtained from a woman in her fifties or sixties with acute or convalescent COVID-19. The sample comprised peripheral blood. The chain employs TRBV6-5 and TRBJ2-7; tentatively, D is TRBD1 (6 bases). CDR3: CASRPGQRPYEQYF. CDR3 bases: TGTGCCAGCAGACCCGGACAGCGACCATACGAGCAGTACTTC.